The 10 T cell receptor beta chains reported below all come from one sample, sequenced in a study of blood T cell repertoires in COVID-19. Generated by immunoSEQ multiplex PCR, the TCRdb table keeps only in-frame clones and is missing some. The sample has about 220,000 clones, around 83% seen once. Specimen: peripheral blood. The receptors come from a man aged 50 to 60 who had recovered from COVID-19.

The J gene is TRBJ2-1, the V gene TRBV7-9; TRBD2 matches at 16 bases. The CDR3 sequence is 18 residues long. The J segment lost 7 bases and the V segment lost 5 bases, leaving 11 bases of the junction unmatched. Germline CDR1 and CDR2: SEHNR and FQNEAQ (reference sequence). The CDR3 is CASSLPGLAGGPGNEQFF. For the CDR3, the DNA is TGTGCCAGCAGCCTTCCGGGACTAGCGGGAGGGCCGGGGAATGAGCAGTTCTTC.

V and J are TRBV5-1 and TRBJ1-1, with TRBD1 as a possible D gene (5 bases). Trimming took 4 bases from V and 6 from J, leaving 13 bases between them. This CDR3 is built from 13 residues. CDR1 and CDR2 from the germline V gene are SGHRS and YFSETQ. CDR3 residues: CASSPQPGAEAFF. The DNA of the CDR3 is TGCGCCAGCAGCCCCCAGCCGGGGGCTGAAGCTTTCTTT.

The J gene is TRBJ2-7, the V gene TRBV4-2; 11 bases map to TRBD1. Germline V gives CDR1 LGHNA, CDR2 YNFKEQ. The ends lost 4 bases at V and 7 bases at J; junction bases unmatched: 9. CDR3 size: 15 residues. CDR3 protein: CASSPKGQGASEQYF. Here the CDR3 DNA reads TGTGCCAGCAGCCCCAAAGGACAGGGGGCTTCAGAGCAGTACTTC.

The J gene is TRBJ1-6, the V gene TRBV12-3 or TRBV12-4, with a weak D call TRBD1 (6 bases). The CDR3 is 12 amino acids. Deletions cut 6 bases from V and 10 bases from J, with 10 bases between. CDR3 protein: CASRQGASPLHF. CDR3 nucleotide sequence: TGTGCCAGCAGACAGGGAGCGTCACCCCTCCACTTT.

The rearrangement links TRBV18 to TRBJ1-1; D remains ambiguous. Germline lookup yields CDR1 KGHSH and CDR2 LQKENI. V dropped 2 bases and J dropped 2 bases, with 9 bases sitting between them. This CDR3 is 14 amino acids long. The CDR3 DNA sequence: TGTGCCAGCTCACCAACTCGGGGAAACACTGAAGCTTTCTTT. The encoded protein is CASSPTRGNTEAFF.

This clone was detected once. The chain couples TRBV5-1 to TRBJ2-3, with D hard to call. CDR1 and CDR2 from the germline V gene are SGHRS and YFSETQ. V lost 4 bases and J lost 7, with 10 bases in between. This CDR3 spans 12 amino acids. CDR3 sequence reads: CASSPLGNTQYF. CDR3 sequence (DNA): TGCGCCAGCAGCCCCCTAGGAAATACGCAGTATTTT. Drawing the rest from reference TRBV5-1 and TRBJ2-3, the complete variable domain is KAGVTQTPRYLIKTRGQQVTLSCSPISGHRSVSWYQQTPGQGLQFLFEYFSETQRNKGNFPGRFSGRQFSNSRSEMNVSTLELGDSALYLCASSPLGNTQYFGPGTRLTVL.

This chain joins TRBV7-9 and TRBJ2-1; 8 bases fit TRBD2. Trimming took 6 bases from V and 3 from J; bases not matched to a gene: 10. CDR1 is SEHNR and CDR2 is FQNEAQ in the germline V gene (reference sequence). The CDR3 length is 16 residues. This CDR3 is CASRSSGTSGYNEQFF. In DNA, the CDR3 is TGTGCCAGCAGATCCTCCGGGACTAGTGGCTACAATGAGCAGTTCTTC.

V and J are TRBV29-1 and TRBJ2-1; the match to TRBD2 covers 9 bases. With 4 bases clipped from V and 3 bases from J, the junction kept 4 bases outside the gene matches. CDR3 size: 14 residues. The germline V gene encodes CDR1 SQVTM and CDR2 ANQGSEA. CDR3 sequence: CSVVLAGYYNEQFF. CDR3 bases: TGCAGCGTTGTGCTAGCGGGGTACTACAATGAGCAGTTCTTC.

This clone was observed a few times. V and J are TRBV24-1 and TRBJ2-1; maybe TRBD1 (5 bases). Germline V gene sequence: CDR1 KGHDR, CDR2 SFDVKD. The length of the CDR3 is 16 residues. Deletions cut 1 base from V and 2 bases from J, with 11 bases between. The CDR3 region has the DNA TGTGCCACCAGTGATTTTGGTGCAGGGACCTACAATGAGCAGTTCTTC. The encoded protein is CATSDFGAGTYNEQFF.

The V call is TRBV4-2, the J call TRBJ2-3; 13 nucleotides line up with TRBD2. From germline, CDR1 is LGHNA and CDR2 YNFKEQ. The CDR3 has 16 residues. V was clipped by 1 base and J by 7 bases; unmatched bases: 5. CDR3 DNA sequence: TGTGCCAGCAGCCAAGGGACTAGCGGGAGATTATATACGCAGTATTTT. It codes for CASSQGTSGRLYTQYF.